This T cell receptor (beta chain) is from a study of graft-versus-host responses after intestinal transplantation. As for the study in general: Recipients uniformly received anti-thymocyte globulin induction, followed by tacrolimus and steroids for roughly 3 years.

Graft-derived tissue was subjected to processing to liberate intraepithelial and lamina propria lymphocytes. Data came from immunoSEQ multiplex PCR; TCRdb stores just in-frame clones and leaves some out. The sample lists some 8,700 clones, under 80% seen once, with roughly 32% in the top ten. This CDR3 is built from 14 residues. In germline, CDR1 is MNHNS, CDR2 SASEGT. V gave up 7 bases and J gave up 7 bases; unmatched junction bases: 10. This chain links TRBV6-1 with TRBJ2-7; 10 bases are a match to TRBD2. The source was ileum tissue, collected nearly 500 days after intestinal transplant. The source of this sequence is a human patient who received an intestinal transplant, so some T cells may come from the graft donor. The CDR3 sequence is CASIRLAGVGEQYF. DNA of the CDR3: TGTGCCAGCATAAGGCTAGCGGGAGTTGGTGAGCAGTACTTC.